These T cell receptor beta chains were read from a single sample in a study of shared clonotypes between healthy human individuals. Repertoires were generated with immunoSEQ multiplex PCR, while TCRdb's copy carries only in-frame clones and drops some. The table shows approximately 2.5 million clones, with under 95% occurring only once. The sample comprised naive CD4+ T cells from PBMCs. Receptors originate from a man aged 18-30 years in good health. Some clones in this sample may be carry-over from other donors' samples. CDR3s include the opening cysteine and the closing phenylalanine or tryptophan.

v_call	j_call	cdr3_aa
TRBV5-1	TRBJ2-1	CASSLTSGAYNEQFF
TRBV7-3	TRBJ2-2	CASSLRLAGEPGELFF
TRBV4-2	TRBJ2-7	CASSQGLADSYEQYF
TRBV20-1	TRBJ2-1	CSARVYNEQFF
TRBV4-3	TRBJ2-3	CASSHDTSGSRADTQYF
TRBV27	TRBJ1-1	CASILSEAFF
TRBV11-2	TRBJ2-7	CASRVPGTLYEQYF
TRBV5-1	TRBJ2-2	CASSSLAGGLTGELFF
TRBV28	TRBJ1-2	CASRTRTTYGYTF
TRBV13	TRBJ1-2	CASSARGNYGYTF
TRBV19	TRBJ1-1	CATPGPKAFF
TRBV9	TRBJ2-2	CASSPLREGRGELFF
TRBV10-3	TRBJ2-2	CAISTGGGPTNTGELFF
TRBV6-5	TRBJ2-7	CASSGRDARTYEQYF
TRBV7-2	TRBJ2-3	CASSLAGGRTDTQYF
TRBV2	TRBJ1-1	CASSSDSDEVFF
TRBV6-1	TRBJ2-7	CASTAFPTGEGEQYF
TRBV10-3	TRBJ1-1	CAAKEGLRSEAFF
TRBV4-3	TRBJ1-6	CASSQLAPYNSPLHF
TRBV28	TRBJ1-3	CATRPRGFGNTIYF
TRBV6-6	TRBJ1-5	CASSPFISNQPQHF
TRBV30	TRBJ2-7	CAWSFDRTYEQYF
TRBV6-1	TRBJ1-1	CASQLVVAGTEAFF
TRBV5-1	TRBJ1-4	CASSFYGGPNEKLFF
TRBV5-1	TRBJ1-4	CASSLTQTGGNEKLFF
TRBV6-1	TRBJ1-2	CASSEPHPTGYGYTF
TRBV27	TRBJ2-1	CASSLKVFYNEQFF
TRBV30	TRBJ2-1	CAWGPYTEQFF
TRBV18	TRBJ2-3	CASSPPGLSTDTQYF
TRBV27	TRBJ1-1	CASSPRDRGRREAFF
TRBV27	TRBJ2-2	CASSRQLLGELFF
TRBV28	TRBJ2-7	CASSKNSGANYEQYF
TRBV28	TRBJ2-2	CATLRRAGTSGYTGELFF
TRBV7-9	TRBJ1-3	CASSLLGLGNTIYF
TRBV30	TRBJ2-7	CAWSRRTYEQYF
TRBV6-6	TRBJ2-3	CASSYSAVTDTQYF
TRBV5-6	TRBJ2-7	CASSRTEYEQYF
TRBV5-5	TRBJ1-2	CASRPTPAGQGRGGYTF
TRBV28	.	CASSPSSEGPYEQYF
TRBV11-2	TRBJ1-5	CASSLTGPNQPQHF
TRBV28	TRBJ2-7	CASSFSGPPLHSYEQYF
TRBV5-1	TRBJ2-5	CASSPEAAEETQYF
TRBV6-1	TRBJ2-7	CASSEPSWGLWTEQYF
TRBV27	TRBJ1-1	CASSLRGATIAEAFF
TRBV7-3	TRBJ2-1	CASSPGNRYEQFF
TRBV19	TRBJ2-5	CASTPAGGRETQYF
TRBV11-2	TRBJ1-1	CATSGAPNTEAFF
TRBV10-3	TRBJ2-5	CAISEMGGETQYF
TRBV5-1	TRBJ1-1	CASKSRATHTEAFF
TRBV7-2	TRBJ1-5	CASRGTGPQPQHF
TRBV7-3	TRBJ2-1	CASSLLGSYNEQFF
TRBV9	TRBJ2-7	CASSAGSGNYEQYF
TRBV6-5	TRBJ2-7	CASKGVYEQYF
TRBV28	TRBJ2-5	CASSPLGREGGGETQYF
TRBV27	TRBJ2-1	CASSFKQQGSSYNEQFF